The source of this T cell receptor beta chain is a study of cytomegalovirus exposure and HLA in healthy donors. Study information: The 120 million or so unique TCR beta sequences, from 150 million to 200 million T cells, were found by an earlier analysis. Overall study findings and caveats: Equally common other TCR beta chains were less clonally expanded than HLA-associated ones, a later analysis found. Analysis was carried out at a later point, and it linked a missense DCLRE1C variant to TCR beta V- and J-gene trimming.

The PCR employed 60 Vbeta primers together with 13 Jbeta primers. Authors' data handling: Among the unique TCR beta chains that a later analysis counted, about 81 million in all, about 11 million were shared. Assay: immunoSEQ multiplex PCR; the TCRdb copy retains only in-frame clones and omits some. That table furnishes V, J and clone size, whereas the DNA furnished D and trimming. The table shows about 150,000 clones, with about 80% occurring only once. V lost 6 bases and J 2 bases, leaving 13 bases between the germline ends. Germline V gene data show CDR1 as LNHDA and CDR2 as SQIVND (reference sequence). There are 14 residues in the CDR3. A remark on this clone: The antigen remains undetermined.

The source material was PBMCs. This chain joins TRBV19 and TRBJ1-2, with no clear D. The TCR was taken from a man aged 30-40 years in good health and CMV-seropositive. The CDR3 sequence: CASSNPEHNYGYTF. The CDR3 DNA is TGTGCCAGTAGCAACCCCGAACACAACTATGGCTACACCTTC.